The TCR beta chain under discussion was sequenced for a study of cytomegalovirus exposure and HLA in healthy donors (dated by TCRdb to the late 2010s). A note on the overall study: According to an earlier analysis of several hundred of the donors, some 180 million T cells yielded approximately 120 million unique TCR beta sequences and more than 250 Gb of sequence data. The study aimed to test whether cataloging public T cell receptors could reveal signatures of past pathogen exposure. Approximately 310 gigabases of sequencing data and 80 million or so unique TCR sequences were included in an early release covering over 600 HLA-typed donors. Every repertoire in the discovery cohort had been generated on one and the same sequencing platform. The study profiled the T cell repertoires of hundreds of subjects by immunosequencing and related them to cytomegalovirus serostatus. Along with the roughly 710-subject first cohort, a separate validation cohort of approximately 110 different subjects was used. A later genetic analysis took genome-wide SNP genotypes for 398 of the 666 donors and used that subset as a discovery cohort. To decide whether each TCR beta V gene segment behaved as functional or pseudogenic, an earlier analysis of some 600 of the donors relied on high-throughput TCR beta sequencing. The genetic ancestry cluster associated with self-reported Caucasian donors included about 84% of the 398 genotyped donors. To predict cytomegalovirus infection status, the study brought together high-throughput TCR immunosequencing, statistical association of individual TCRs with disease status, and machine learning. Among 398 genotyped donors of the cohort, an average of approximately 240,000 unique TCR beta nucleotide sequences were sequenced per donor, around a sixth of them non-productive. Donor age, sex, ethnicity and CMV serostatus were compiled together with the repertoire data. Roughly 5 DR-DQ haplotypes were handled as single units for association and clustering, since linkage in the cohort was strong. The number of typed donors differed by locus: about 629-630 for A, B, C, DRB1 and DQB1; 522 for DQA1; some 590 for DPA1; and roughly 450 for DPB1. Class I and class II HLA loci were covered by the typing at four-digit resolution. To study patterns of TCR occurrence, a later analysis re-analyzed previously published TCR beta repertoires from 666 donors and added high-resolution HLA genotyping. Rather than drawing on any new phenotypic data, the later analysis identified candidate immune exposures from TCR beta sequences and the way those sequences occurred across donors.

The cohort was made up of several hundred healthy bone marrow donors. All cohort members were sampled while nominally healthy, although unrecorded immune exposures were likely present. The donor tested CMV seropositive, placing the donor among the 289 seropositive members of the cohort. A peripheral blood sample was provided by each donor, and peripheral blood mononuclear cells were used for TCR beta sequencing. Genomic DNA was extracted from the blood cell samples with the Qiagen DNeasy Blood Extraction Kit. As to this clone: The antigen it recognizes is unknown. No base quality values were provided; no much bigger clone lies one nucleotide off.

Paper-wide results and their limitations: In a later analysis, the rate of TCR association differed among HLA loci, with DRB1 alleles having the most associated TCRs and HLA-C alleles having the fewest. Because counts were too low, around 17 rarely observed V segments, including chromosome 9 orphons, were left out of the earlier analysis of about 620 of the donors. In a later analysis, about 16,000 TCR beta sequences were associated with specific HLA alleles at a false discovery rate of 0.05. According to a later genetic analysis, donors in an Asian-associated ancestry cluster had fewer N-insertions in productive TCRs than the approximately 670-donor mean. The presence/absence analyses assumed that sequencing depth was roughly uniform across donors, and that assumption may not be true. When HLA alleles, especially DR and DQ, strongly co-occurred, TCR associations were difficult to assign to individual alleles. Some IMGT-functional V segments, including TRBV6-2 and TRBV6-3, could not be told apart with the 87-base-pair reads, so those segments were excluded. A later analysis found that HLA-associated TCR beta chains were more clonally expanded and had lower generation probabilities than equally common non-associated chains. Cytomegalovirus status was reported to be diagnosed by the classifier with high specificity and sensitivity in both the original and validation cohorts. An earlier analysis of 587 of the donors showed that most TCR beta V segments appeared in productive rearrangements either about 87% or about 30% of the time, which broadly matched IMGT annotations. According to a later analysis, parvovirus B19, influenza, CMV and Epstein-Barr virus appeared linked to several top co-occurrence clusters. V-gene and J-gene trimming of TCR beta chains was associated with a missense DCLRE1C variant in a later genetic analysis, and the association was replicated in an independent cohort. Most CMV-associated TCR beta chains appeared to be HLA-restricted in a later analysis, and the HLA associations seemed to be driven largely by CMV exposure. Most TCR sequences were observed very rarely across donors, whereas some public TCRs were present in many individuals. A group of highly shared sequence variants was considered likely to be a technical artifact of the sequencing pipeline. Correlated functional status among segregating V segments might be attributable to linkage disequilibrium, but an unknown experimental factor could not be ruled out. A further reported finding was that TCR beta sequences accurately predicted the HLA-A and HLA-B alleles for most subjects in the first cohort. Immune exposure information for the cohort was limited to CMV serostatus. The study gave a list of around 170 TCR beta chains associated with cytomegalovirus. Because some donors lacked HLA typing at each locus, the association tests relied only on the typed subset. According to the authors, the approach could potentially be generalized to other disease states and immunological phenotypes. A few of the identified cytomegalovirus-associated TCR beta chains were confirmed in vitro to be specific for cytomegalovirus antigens. This cohort had only TCR beta chains sequenced, and the lack of alpha or paired-chain data limited which features could be detected.

CDR1 SGHRS and CDR2 YFSETQ are derived from the germline V gene. The V and J ends are trimmed by 4 bases and 4 bases, leaving 26 bases between them. The CDR3 contains 18 residues, cysteine and phenylalanine counted. Only CDR3 DNA remains: 54 bases, in frame from the first base. Library preparation was by the immunoSEQ multiplex PCR assay. For the multiplex PCR, a mixture combining 60 forward primers for TCR Vbeta segments and 13 reverse primers for TCR Jbeta segments was used. A multiplex PCR assay on genomic DNA amplified the CDR3 region of rearranged TCR beta genes. The amplified TCR beta libraries were sequenced on the Illumina HiSeq System as 87-base-pair reads. In the original analysis: Across the 500 to 700 repertoires, a later analysis counted around 80 million unique TCR beta chains, 9 million to 14 million of which were shared by at least two donors. Raw reads were error-corrected and collapsed into unique sequences by a nearest-neighbor algorithm in which closely related sequences were merged to remove PCR and sequencing errors. Alignment of CDR3 sequences to IMGT reference sequences was used to assign V, D and J gene segments. Each retained sequence needed at least a six-nucleotide match to both a V gene segment and a J gene segment. A rearrangement was called productive if the CDR3 had no stop codons and remained in frame with V and J, and every other rearrangement was called non-productive. Following IMGT convention, CDR3 was defined as the stretch from the second conserved V-encoded cysteine to the conserved J-encoded phenylalanine. In an earlier analysis of around 640 of the donors, sequences lacking an unambiguous match to a single V gene segment were excluded. In an earlier analysis of about 590 of the donors, a V segment was called functional when productive rearrangements were above 56.7%, and segregating when the standard deviation between donors exceeded 5%. To diagnose cytomegalovirus status from the catalog of TCR beta chain sequences, a statistical classification framework was built. A later analysis assigned V and J genes by comparing TCR nucleotide sequences with IMGT/GENE-DB human TR gene sequences. Using the TCRdist pipeline, a later analysis assigned CDR3 sequences along with most-parsimonious VDJ recombination scenarios. A later analysis defined each TCR beta chain by its CDR3 amino acid sequence plus V-gene family, and excluded reads lacking a unique V-gene family. In a later analysis, around 600 highly shared, low-generation-probability nucleotide sequences were removed to address suspected cross-contamination and a sequencing artifact. For each public chain, a later analysis derived a clonal expansion index from normalized ranks of inferred template counts within each repertoire. In a later analysis, generation probabilities were computed using a VDJ recombination model fitted to out-of-frame rearrangements, and the results were checked against IGoR. A later analysis scored TCR-TCR, TCR-HLA and TCR-CMV co-occurrence with hypergeometric tests, applying a repertoire-size bias correction to TCR pairs. False discovery rates were estimated in a later analysis by permuting HLA or CMV assignments 20 times. In a later analysis, co-occurring TCRs were grouped with DBSCAN, and TCRdist sequence similarity was added when clustering was performed within HLA-allele-positive subsets. For co-occurrence clustering, repertoires with fewer than 30,000 or more than 120,000 public chains were excluded, along with about five repertoires with anomalous nucleotide sharing. Not all clones reach the TCRdb copy of this immuneACCESS table, which keeps in-frame sequences only. Checked studies attribute under half of the gap to unresolved V genes and leave the rest unexplained. V, J and clone size were drawn from that table, and D and trimming were deduced from the DNA. This sample is represented by 100,000 to 150,000 clones; approximately 87% of them were singletons. Around 18% of the sample is taken by the ten largest.

The material sequenced was PBMCs. The sequence joins TRBV5-1 to TRBJ1-1; the D region possibly corresponds to TRBD1 (5 bases align). This receptor was obtained from a young man in good health and CMV-seropositive. CDR3 protein: CASSQGWDGGAVGTEAFF. The nucleotide sequence is TGCGCCAGCAGCCAAGGATGGGACGGGGGAGCGGTGGGCACTGAAGCTTTCTTT.